This TCR beta chain emerged from a study of blood T cell repertoires in COVID-19. The overall study: Samples of COVID-19 (acute and convalescent) were obtained from the United States, Italy and Spain. Sources were T cells, B-cell-depleted T cells, or PBMCs; the material itself was cDNA or gDNA.

Authors' data handling: Nucleated cell counts were estimated from reference gene primer amplification. Sequencing was performed with immunoSEQ multiplex PCR; in TCRdb, only in-frame clones are kept and a portion is missing. That table gives V, J and clone size, and the DNA gave D and trimming. The table shows 45,000 to 60,000 clones, with around 85% occurring only once. Looked up from germline, CDR1 is LNHDA and CDR2 is SQIVND (reference sequence). Trimming cost V 4 bases and J 3 bases, with 5 bases left between them. The length of the CDR3 is 12 residues. Specimen: peripheral blood. The sequence was collected from a human donor in a cohort sampled during active COVID-19. The gene calls are TRBV19 and TRBJ2-3; D remains unclear. The CDR3 DNA reads TGTGCCAGTAGTAAGGAGACAGATACGCAGTATTTT. As protein: CASSKETDTQYF.